This T cell receptor beta chain was documented in a study of CD4+ T cells in melanoma. The CDR3 sequence is 15 residues long. The V gene lost 5 bases and the J gene lost 2 bases, with 16 bases spanning the gap. Germline V lookup: CDR1 SGHVS, CDR2 FQNEAQ. Sequencing was performed with immunoSEQ multiplex PCR; in TCRdb, only in-frame clones are kept and a portion is missing. Among around 100,000 clones listed, over 80% were seen once. The chain joins TRBV7-8 to TRBJ2-7; D uncertain. The TCR originated in a human donor with melanoma. The source material was peripheral blood. CDR3 sequence reads: CASSREMGKTYEQYF. For the CDR3, the DNA is TGTGCCAGCAGCCGAGAGATGGGGAAAACCTACGAGCAGTACTTC.